Sequencing of this T cell receptor beta chain was carried out in a study of blood T cell repertoires in COVID-19. As for the study in general: Samples taken during acute and convalescent COVID-19 were collected in the United States, Italy and Spain. Sources were T cells, B-cell-depleted T cells, or PBMCs; the material itself was cDNA or gDNA.

Profiled with immunoSEQ multiplex PCR; TCRdb holds only in-frame clones, not every one. The sample contains more than 95,000 clones, 80% to 90% of which appear only once. CDR3 length equals 12 residues. Trimming stripped 6 bases from V and 3 bases from J, with 5 bases between. Germline V lookup: CDR1 SEHNR, CDR2 FQNEAQ (reference sequence). This clonotype was obtained from a man at least 80 years old with active or convalescent COVID-19. The J gene is TRBJ1-4, the V gene TRBV7-9; D is uncertain. What was sequenced was peripheral blood. The CDR3 coding sequence is TGTGCCAGCAGGGAGTCTAATGAAAAACTGTTTTTT. This sequence encodes CASRESNEKLFF.